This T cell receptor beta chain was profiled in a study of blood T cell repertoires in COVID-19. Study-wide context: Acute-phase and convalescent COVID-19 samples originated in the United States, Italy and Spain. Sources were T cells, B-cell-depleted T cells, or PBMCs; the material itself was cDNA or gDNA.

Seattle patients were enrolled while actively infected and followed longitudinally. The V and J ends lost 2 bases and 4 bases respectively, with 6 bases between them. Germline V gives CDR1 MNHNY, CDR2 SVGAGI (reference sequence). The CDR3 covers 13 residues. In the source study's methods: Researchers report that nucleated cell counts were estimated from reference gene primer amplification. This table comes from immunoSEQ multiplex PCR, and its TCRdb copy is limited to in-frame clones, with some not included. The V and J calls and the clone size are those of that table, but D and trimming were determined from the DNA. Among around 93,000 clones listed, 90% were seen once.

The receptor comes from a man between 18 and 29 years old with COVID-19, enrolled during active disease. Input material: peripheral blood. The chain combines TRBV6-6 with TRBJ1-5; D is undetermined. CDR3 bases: TGTGCCAGCAGTTACGAGTGGAATCAGCCCCAGCATTTT. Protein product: CASSYEWNQPQHF.